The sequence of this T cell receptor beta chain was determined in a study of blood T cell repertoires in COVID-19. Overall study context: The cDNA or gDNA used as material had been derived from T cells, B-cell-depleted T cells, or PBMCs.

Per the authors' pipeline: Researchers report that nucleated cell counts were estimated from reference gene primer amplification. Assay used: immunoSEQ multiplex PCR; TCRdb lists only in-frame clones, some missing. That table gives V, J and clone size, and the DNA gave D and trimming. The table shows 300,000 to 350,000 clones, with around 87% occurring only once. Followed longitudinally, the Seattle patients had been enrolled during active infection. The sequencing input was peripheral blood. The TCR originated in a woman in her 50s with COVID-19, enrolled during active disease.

CDR3 DNA: TGTGCCAGCAGCTTAAGTAGCGGGCAAACCTACGAGCAGTACTTC. It encodes CASSLSSGQTYEQYF. This rearrangement joins TRBV7-9 to TRBJ2-7; 7 bases are a match to TRBD2. V was clipped by 2 bases and J by 2 bases; unmatched bases: 6. The germline V gene has CDR1 SEHNR and CDR2 FQNEAQ (reference sequence). The CDR3 is 15 amino acids. The full variable domain, its missing parts supplied by reference TRBV7-9 and TRBJ2-7, is DTGVSQNPRHKITKRGQNVTFRCDPISEHNRLYWYRQTLGQGPEFLTYFQNEAQLEKSRLLSDRFSAERPKGSFSTLEIQRTEQGDSAMYLCASSLSSGQTYEQYFGPGTRLTVT.